This TCR beta chain was recovered during a study of CD8+ T cells in alopecia areata. Stated treatment: oral pan-JAK inhibitor, 5-10 mg twice daily. Study-wide results and limits: Against the mouse data, patients shared TCRs less clearly, possibly for HLA reasons.

RNA was extracted and reverse transcribed into cDNA as the sequencing template. TCRdb keeps only in-frame clones here, not all; method: immunoSEQ multiplex PCR. The profile shows roughly 220,000 clones, 66% of them singletons. Germline values: CDR1 LGHNA, CDR2 YSLEER. CDR3 length: 17 amino acids. Trimming took 1 base from V and 4 from J; bases not matched to a gene: 9. This clone was picked up a small number of times. The target antigen is unknown. The V call is TRBV4-3, the J call TRBJ1-2, with 10 bases lining up with TRBD1. This TCR was sampled from a human donor with alopecia areata. The sample consisted of CD4+ T cells sorted from blood, taken at week 44, from a patient treated with tofacitinib. The CDR3 region has the DNA TGCGCCAGCAGCCAAGGGAACCCGACAGGGGGCAGCTATGGCTACACCTTC. Translating it yields CASSQGNPTGGSYGYTF.